The 10 T cell receptor beta chains presented below share a single source sample, sequenced in a study of T-cell reconstitution after alpha-beta-depleted transplantation in children. Unique molecular identifiers were used in preparing the TCRbeta library. One entry per CDR3 protein results from TCRdb running MiXCR on the PCR reads. This table holds some 350,000 distinct CDR3 sequences, about 16% found once. Sequenced here: PBMCs, mostly from graft donor cells, sampled 360 days after TCRalphabeta/CD19-depleted stem cell transplant. The receptors were sampled from a male patient aged 2 to 10 who had a stem cell transplant for acute lymphoblastic leukemia, so the T cells may come from the graft donor.

Remarks on this clonotype: A much larger clone is a single base away; this may be a read error. The CDR3 region is CASSLAPSLGGQYF. The CDR3 DNA is TGTGCCAGCAGCTTAGCGCCATCTTTGGGGGGGCAGTACTTC. The V gene is TRBV7-9, the J gene TRBJ2-7, with D maybe TRBD2 (6 bases). Germline values: CDR1 SEHNR, CDR2 FQNEAQ (reference sequence). Trimming pared 0 bases from V and 9 bases from J, leaving 15 bases between. This CDR3 has 14 amino acids.

The chain recombines TRBV20-1 with TRBJ2-1; maybe TRBD2 (7 bases). Germline CDR1 is DFQATT and CDR2 is SNEGSKA (reference sequence). This CDR3 contains 16 residues. The CDR3 spells CSGQSGVGGSLDEQFF. The CDR3 DNA reads as TGCAGCGGACAGTCGGGCGTTGGCGGGAGTCTCGATGAGCAGTTCTTC.

The chain combines TRBV3-1 with TRBJ2-1, with D possibly matching TRBD1 (6 bases). The CDR3 spans 14 residues. The germline V gene has CDR1 LGHDT and CDR2 YNNKEL (reference sequence). The ends were cut back, 1 base at V and 6 bases at J, with 10 bases in the middle. This CDR3 reads CASSQGRGSNEQFF. DNA of the CDR3: TGTGCCAGCAGCCAAGGCAGGGGAAGCAATGAGCAGTTCTTC.

The CDR3 sequence is CASSVLGEQETQYF. In DNA, the CDR3 is TGTGCCAGCAGTGTCCTAGGGGAGCAAGAGACCCAGTACTTC. The V call is TRBV27, the J call TRBJ2-5, with D possibly being TRBD1 or TRBD2 (5 bases each). Germline values: CDR1 MNHEY, CDR2 SMNVEV (reference sequence). The CDR3 is made up of 14 amino acids. The ends were cut back, 5 bases at V and 2 bases at J, with 12 bases in the middle.

This clonotype came up a few times. The chain links TRBV29-1 to TRBJ1-3; tentative D call: TRBD1 (5 bases). This CDR3 region has 11 residues. Germline CDR1 reads SQVTM; CDR2 reads ANQGSEA. Trimming cost V 7 bases and J 8 bases, with 12 bases left between them. The CDR3 loop reads CSASGGYTIYF. The CDR3 DNA is TGCAGCGCCTCGGGGGGGTACACCATATATTTT.

This clonotype was picked up many times. J is TRBJ2-7 and V is TRBV28, with TRBD2 matching over 11 bases. CDR3 length: 15 residues. Trimming removed 5 bases from V and 2 bases from J; junction bases left unmatched: 5. From germline, CDR1 is MDHEN and CDR2 SYDVKM. In DNA, the CDR3 is TGTGCCAGCAGTCCCCTAGCGGGAGGCCCCTACGAGCAGTACTTC. Its translation is CASSPLAGGPYEQYF.

A remark on this clonotype: A much larger clone differs from this one at a single base, so this may be a read error. This chain joins TRBV5-1 and TRBJ2-7; D not certain. The CDR3 has 15 residues. Germline V lookup: CDR1 SGHRS, CDR2 YFSETQ. In DNA, the CDR3 is TGCGCCAGCAGCTTTAGTTGGGCCCCGACCTACGAGCAGTGCTTC. As protein: CASSFSWAPTYEQCF.

J is TRBJ1-5 and V is TRBV5-1; D not certain. The CDR3 contains 13 residues. Trimming shortened V by 3 bases and J by 4 bases, and 8 bases separated the two germline ends. Germline CDR1 reads SGHRS; CDR2 reads YFSETQ. In DNA form, the CDR3 reads TGCGCCAGCAGCTGGGCGGTGAATCAGCCCCAGCATTTT. This translates into CASSWAVNQPQHF.

This clonotype was seen a handful of times. This chain links TRBV4-1 with TRBJ1-1, with TRBD1 identical over 10 bases. The CDR3 is made up of 15 amino acids. The trim removed 2 bases at V and 5 bases at J, leaving 5 bases unmatched. The germline CDR1 and CDR2 sequences are MGHRA and YSYEKL. CDR3 nucleotide sequence: TGCGCCAGCAGCCAACAAGGACAGGGGGGGACTGAAGCTTTCTTT. Translated: CASSQQGQGGTEAFF.

This clonotype showed up just a few times. The rearrangement joins TRBV5-5 to TRBJ2-3; 8 bases map to TRBD2. Losses at the gene ends were 3 bases for V and 2 bases for J; bases not matched to a gene: 8. CDR1 is SGHKS and CDR2 is YYEKEE in the germline V gene (reference sequence). This CDR3 contains 16 residues. This CDR3 reads CASSSSGGPITDTQYF. CDR3 nucleotide sequence: TGTGCCAGCAGCTCCTCGGGGGGGCCTATCACAGATACGCAGTATTTT.